This T cell receptor (beta chain) was recorded in a study of early T cells in non-severe SARS-CoV-2 infection. Trimming removed 7 bases from V and 6 bases from J, with 12 bases in between. The CDR3 sequence is 11 residues long. Germline CDR1 and CDR2: SQVTM and ANQGSEA. This clonotype is classed as medium-sized. Via MiXCR, TCRdb re-called the 5' RACE reads, giving one row per CDR3 protein. The table has about 42,000 distinct CDR3 sequences, approximately 7.1% seen once. The sequence derives from an adult who was a healthcare worker with PCR-confirmed SARS-CoV-2 infection or an uninfected control (not recorded which). The chain joins TRBV29-1 to TRBJ1-1; D may be TRBD1 (6 bases). The sequencing input was whole blood. The CDR3 nucleotides read TGCAGCGCCCAGGGGTACCCTGAAGCTTTCTTT. Encoded protein: CSAQGYPEAFF.